A selection of T cell receptor beta chains follows, all from one sample in a study of T-cell memory formation after mild COVID-19. One entry per CDR3 protein, called by TCRdb with MiXCR from the 5' RACE reads. The sample shows a few hundred thousand distinct CDR3 sequences, around 15% of them seen only once. The sequenced material came from PBMCs or a T cell subset sorted from them (not recorded which). These receptors were obtained from a man younger than 30 who had mild COVID-19 (a few samples of this study predate the infection). Cell type and time point are not known. The conserved cysteine and the conserved F or W are not part of the CDR3 here. Expanded clones are given a class, and other clones once, few, many or no size at all.

clone size: -
V gene: TRBV4-1
CDR3 protein: ASSLTGLAEKLF

clone size: many
V gene: TRBV6-2/TRBV6-3
CDR3 protein: ASNTNWGTEAF

clone size: few
V gene: TRBV5-1
CDR3 protein: ASSTRTKNEQF

clone size: -
V gene: TRBV5-8
CDR3 protein: ASSFGPDKY

clone size: few
V gene: TRBV7-2
CDR3 protein: ASSLDRRNGYT

clone size: -
V gene: TRBV27
CDR3 protein: ASSLVGLGTKTNEETQY

clone size: -
V gene: TRBV2
CDR3 protein: ASRRDSLAKNIQY

clone size: few
V gene: TRBV11-2
CDR3 protein: ASSWGQGQETQY

clone size: -
V gene: TRBV7-2
CDR3 protein: ASSLADPMGSPLH

clone size: few
V gene: TRBV7-2
CDR3 protein: ASSPPSGTKQF

clone size: many
V gene: TRBV6-4
CDR3 protein: ASREVGDQPQH

clone size: many
V gene: TRBV24-1
CDR3 protein: ATSAAGSPNGQF

clone size: once
V gene: TRBV6-5
CDR3 protein: ASSYSPGDTGELF

clone size: few
V gene: TRBV4-3
CDR3 protein: ASSHPLGFGNTIY

clone size: few
V gene: TRBV9
CDR3 protein: ASTHGTSEDEQY

clone size: -
V gene: TRBV11-1
CDR3 protein: ASSLDTNTGELF

clone size: few
V gene: TRBV3-1
CDR3 protein: ASSQAAGRGDTQY

clone size: many
V gene: TRBV9
CDR3 protein: ASSLSQDQPQH

clone size: -
V gene: TRBV9
CDR3 protein: ASSNGGTSYNEQF

clone size: once
V gene: TRBV7-7
CDR3 protein: ASKDRDPFETQY

clone size: few
V gene: TRBV5-1
CDR3 protein: ASGTGTLWAGANVLT

clone size: once
V gene: TRBV6-2/TRBV6-3
CDR3 protein: ASSYAQGRMNTEAF

clone size: few
V gene: TRBV12-3/TRBV12-4
CDR3 protein: ATGQFTYEQY